Each of the 17 T cell receptor beta chains below was sequenced from the same sample in a study of metastatic and nonmetastatic thyroid tumors. All patients were untreated before thyroid surgery. TCRdb reprocessed the PCR reads using MiXCR. The sample shows under 95,000 clones, approximately 11% of them seen only once. What was sequenced was blood. These receptors came from a female donor with papillary thyroid cancer or a benign thyroid nodule (not recorded which). Some clones in this sample may be carry-over from other donors' samples.

The rearrangement links TRBV5-1 to TRBJ2-5, with D hard to call. This CDR3 comprises 13 residues. V was pared by 4 bases and J by 4 bases, with 11 bases between. Germline CDR1 and CDR2: SGHRS and YFSETQ. CDR3 region: CASSGVMVETQYF. The DNA for the CDR3 is TGCGCCAGCAGCGGCGTGATGGTAGAGACCCAGTACTTC.

This clone was recorded many times. Here the CDR3 omits its conserved ending phenylalanine or tryptophan, so a read error is the likely source. Because the CDR3's place on the DNA is in doubt, the DNA is left out and the CDR3 is given as listed by TCRdb. J is TRBJ2-1 and V is TRBV7-2; the DNA was not compared with TRBD2, the D call given in the table. The CDR3 has 13 amino acids, counting both end residues. Germline CDR1 is SGHTA and CDR2 is FQGNSA. CDR3: CASSTPPGTRLTI.

In this sample, this clone turned up many times. The rearrangement uses TRBV6-4 and TRBJ1-1; 8 bases are a match to TRBD1. The V gene end was trimmed by 6 bases and the J gene end by 2 bases; junction bases not matched to a gene: 20. The CDR3 totals 19 residues. Germline values: CDR1 MRHNA, CDR2 SNTAGT. This CDR3 reads CASRVGAGQGKRHNTEAFF. Here the CDR3 DNA reads TGTGCCAGCAGAGTGGGTGCTGGACAGGGTAAACGTCATAACACTGAAGCTTTCTTT.

At least ten counts were recorded for this clone. The chain employs TRBV19 and TRBJ1-3; D remains unclear. This CDR3 is 18 amino acids long. The germline gives CDR1 LNHDA, CDR2 SQIVND (reference sequence). V lost 6 bases to trimming and J lost 0 bases, with 21 bases between them. The CDR3 protein is CASRALRSTSFSGNTIYF. The CDR3 bases are TGTGCCAGTAGGGCGTTACGGTCCACTTCTTTCTCTGGAAACACCATATATTTT.

This clone was picked up many times. This chain uses TRBV7-2 with TRBJ2-7; D unclear. V lost 5 bases to trimming and J lost 4 bases, with 12 bases between them. The CDR3 spans 13 residues. Germline V CDR1 and CDR2: SGHTA, FQGNSA. The CDR3 DNA sequence: TGTGCCAGCAGCCCCGACGTGTTTTACGAGCAGTACTTC. It yields the protein CASSPDVFYEQYF.

This clone was found many times. This chain's CDR3 is CASSPPGTEETQYF. CDR3 sequence (DNA): TGCGCCAGCAGCCCCCCCGGGACTGAAGAGACCCAGTACTTC. The chain employs TRBV5-1 and TRBJ2-5; D is possibly TRBD2 (6 bases). The CDR3 spans 14 residues. Trimming stripped 4 bases from V and 3 bases from J, with 13 bases between. Per germline, CDR1 SGHRS and CDR2 YFSETQ.

The table lists this clone with many counts. One end of the junction varies from germline; a read error may be responsible. This rearrangement joins TRBV7-2 to TRBJ2-5; TRBD1 matches 9 bases. CDR3 length: 12 amino acids. Per germline, CDR1 SGHTA and CDR2 FQGNSA. The chain's CDR3 is CASSMSTGGLWF. For the CDR3, the DNA is TGTGCCAGCTCAATGTCAACAGGGGGCTTGTGGTTC.

This clone appeared once. A single base separates this from a much larger clone, so it may be a read error. The chain recombines TRBV20-1 with TRBJ2-4, with D unclear. Germline CDR1 and CDR2: DFQATT and SNEGSKA (reference sequence). This CDR3 is built from 14 residues. Trimming removed 4 bases from V and 0 bases from J, with 10 bases in between. The chain's CDR3 is CSATPSVAKNIQYF. The CDR3, as DNA: TGCAGTGCTACACCCAGCGTAGCCAAAAACATTCAGTACTTC.

A few counts support this clone. Possible read error: a much larger clone is one base away. The sample contains more than one DNA sequence encoding this CDR3. The chain combines TRBV28 with TRBJ2-2; D perhaps matches TRBD2 (5 bases). The CDR3 is made up of 12 amino acids. Germline lookup yields CDR1 MDHEN and CDR2 SYDVKM. The CDR3 spells CASSLRTGELFF. Written as DNA, the CDR3 is TGTGCCAGCAGTTTAAGGACCGGGGAGCTATTTTTT.

This clone has ten or more counts. The CDR3 DNA is TGTGCCAGCACCATCGGACCCGGGCACACTGAAGCTTTCTTT. It translates to CASTIGPGHTEAFF. The rearrangement uses TRBV28 and TRBJ1-1; no reliable D call. In germline, CDR1 is MDHEN, CDR2 SYDVKM. The CDR3 runs to 14 residues. V lost 7 bases, J lost 3 bases, and 15 bases lay in between.

This clone was detected many times. The CDR3 DNA follows: TGTGCCAGCAGTACGGGCGCGGATGGCGAAAAACTGTTTTTT. Translation: CASSTGADGEKLFF. The chain is built from TRBV6-1 and TRBJ1-4; no clear D gene. The V end lost 5 bases, the J end lost 8 bases, and 15 bases lay between the germline ends. This CDR3 contains 14 residues. The V gene's germline CDR1 is MNHNS and CDR2 SASEGT.

The chain uses TRBV13 and TRBJ2-5; TRBD2 is a possible D gene (6 bases). CDR1 PRHDT and CDR2 FYEKMQ come from the germline V gene (reference sequence). The CDR3 spans 16 residues. Deletions cut 5 bases from V and 5 bases from J, with 21 bases between. As DNA, the CDR3 is TGTGCCAGCAGCACCACCGGGCGGGGTAGGGAGGAGACCCAGTACTTC. It codes for CASSTTGRGREETQYF.

Ten or more counts support this clone. The chain carries TRBV6-1 and TRBJ2-2, with 11 bases identical to TRBD2. V was clipped by 2 bases and J by 1 base; unmatched bases: 0. CDR3 size: 16 residues. Germline CDR1 reads MNHNS; CDR2 reads SASEGT. The CDR3 protein is CASSELAGGNTGELFF. The CDR3 DNA reads TGTGCCAGCAGTGAACTAGCGGGAGGGAACACCGGGGAGCTGTTTTTT.

Many counts were recorded for this clone. This chain links TRBV20-1 with TRBJ2-1, with 8 bases fitting TRBD2. The CDR3 covers 15 residues. V was pared by 3 bases and J by 1 base, with 5 bases of the junction left unmatched. In germline, CDR1 is DFQATT, CDR2 SNEGSKA (reference sequence). CDR3 protein: CSASLAGGSYNEQFF. The CDR3 nucleotides are TGCAGTGCTAGTCTGGCGGGAGGATCCTACAATGAGCAGTTCTTC.

There are many counts of this clone. V and J are TRBV6-1 and TRBJ2-2; maybe TRBD2 (6 bases). The germline V and J ends were trimmed by 3 bases and 8 bases, with 13 bases remaining between them. In germline, CDR1 is MNHNS, CDR2 SASEGT. This CDR3 comprises 14 residues. CDR3 coding DNA: TGTGCCAGCAGTGACGGACTATGGGGGGGGGAGCTGTTTTTT. Translated, it gives CASSDGLWGGELFF.

This clone was found many times. The V gene is TRBV7-2, the J gene TRBJ2-1; D perhaps matches TRBD2 (6 bases). The CDR3 runs 18 residues. Trimming cost V 1 base and J 3 bases, with 19 bases left between them. Germline V gene sequence: CDR1 SGHTA, CDR2 FQGNSA. The CDR3 coding sequence is TGTGCCAGCAGCTTAGGGCCAGGGACTTCACGGTTCTACAATGAGCAGTTCTTC. It encodes CASSLGPGTSRFYNEQFF.

The table lists this clone with many counts. This rearrangement joins TRBV12-3 or TRBV12-4 to TRBJ2-3, with D maybe TRBD1 (5 bases). This CDR3 contains 14 residues. The V end was cut by 6 bases, the J end by 7 bases, with 17 bases between. The CDR3 bases are TGTGCCAGCAGCCCCCCGGACCTGGGGCATACGCAGTATTTT. Translating it yields CASSPPDLGHTQYF.